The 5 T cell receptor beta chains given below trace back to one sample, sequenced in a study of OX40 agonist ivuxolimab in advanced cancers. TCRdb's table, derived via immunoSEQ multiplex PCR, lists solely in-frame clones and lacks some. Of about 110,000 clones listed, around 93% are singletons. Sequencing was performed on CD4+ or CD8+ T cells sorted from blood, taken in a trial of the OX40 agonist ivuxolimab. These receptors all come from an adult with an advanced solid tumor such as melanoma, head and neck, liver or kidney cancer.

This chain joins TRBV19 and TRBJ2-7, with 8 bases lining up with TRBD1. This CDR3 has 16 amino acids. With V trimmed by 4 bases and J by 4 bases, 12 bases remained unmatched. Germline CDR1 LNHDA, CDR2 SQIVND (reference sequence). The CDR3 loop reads CASSNYPTGARYEQYF. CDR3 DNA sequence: TGTGCCAGTAGTAACTACCCGACAGGGGCCCGTTACGAGCAGTACTTC. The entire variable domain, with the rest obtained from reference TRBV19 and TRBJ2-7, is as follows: DGGITQSPKYLFRKEGQNVTLSCEQNLNHDAMYWYRQDPGQGLRLIYYSQIVNDFQKGDIAEGYSVSREKKESFPLTVTSAQKNPTAFYLCASSNYPTGARYEQYFGPGTRLTVT.

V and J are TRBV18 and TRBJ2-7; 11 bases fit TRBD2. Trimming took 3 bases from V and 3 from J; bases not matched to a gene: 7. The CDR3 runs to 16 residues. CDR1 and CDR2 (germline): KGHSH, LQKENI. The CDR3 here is CASSPQRLAGFYEQYF. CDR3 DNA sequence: TGTGCCAGCTCACCCCAAAGACTAGCGGGGTTCTACGAGCAGTACTTC.

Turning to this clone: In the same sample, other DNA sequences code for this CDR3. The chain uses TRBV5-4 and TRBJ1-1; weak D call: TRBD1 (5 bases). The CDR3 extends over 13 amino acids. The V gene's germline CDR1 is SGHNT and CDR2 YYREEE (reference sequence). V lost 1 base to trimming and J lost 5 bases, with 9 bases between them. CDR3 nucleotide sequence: TGTGCCAGCAGCTTGCAGGGAGGTACTGAAGCTTTCTTT. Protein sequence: CASSLQGGTEAFF.

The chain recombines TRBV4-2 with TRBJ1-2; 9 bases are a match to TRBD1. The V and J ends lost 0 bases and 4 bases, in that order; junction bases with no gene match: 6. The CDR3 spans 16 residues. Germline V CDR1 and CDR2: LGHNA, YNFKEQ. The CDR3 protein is CASSQEGQGGSYGYTF. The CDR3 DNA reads TGTGCCAGCAGCCAAGAGGGACAGGGAGGGAGCTATGGCTACACCTTC.

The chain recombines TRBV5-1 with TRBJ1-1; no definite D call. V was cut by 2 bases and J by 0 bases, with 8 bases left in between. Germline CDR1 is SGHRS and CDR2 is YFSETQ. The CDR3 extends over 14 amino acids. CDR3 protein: CASSLGGMNTEAFF. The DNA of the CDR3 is TGCGCCAGCAGCTTAGGTGGGATGAACACTGAAGCTTTCTTT.